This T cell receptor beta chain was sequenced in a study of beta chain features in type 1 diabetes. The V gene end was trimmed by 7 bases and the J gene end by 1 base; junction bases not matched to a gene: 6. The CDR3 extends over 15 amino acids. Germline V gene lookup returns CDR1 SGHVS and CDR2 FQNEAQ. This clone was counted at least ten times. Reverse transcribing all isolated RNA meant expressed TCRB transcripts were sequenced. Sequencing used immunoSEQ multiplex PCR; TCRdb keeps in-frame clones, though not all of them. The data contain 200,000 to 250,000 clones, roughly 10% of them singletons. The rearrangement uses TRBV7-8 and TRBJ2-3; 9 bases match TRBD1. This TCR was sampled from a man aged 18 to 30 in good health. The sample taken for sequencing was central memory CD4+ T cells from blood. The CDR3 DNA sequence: TGTGCCAGCAAGCGGGACAGGGCGCGCACAGATACGCAGTATTTT. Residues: CASKRDRARTDTQYF. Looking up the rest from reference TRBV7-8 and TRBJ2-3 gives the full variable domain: GAGVSQSPRYKVAKRGQDVALRCDPISGHVSLFWYQQALGQGPEFLTYFQNEAQLDKSGLPSDRFFAERPEGSVSTLKIQRTQQEDSAVYLCASKRDRARTDTQYFGPGTRLTVL.